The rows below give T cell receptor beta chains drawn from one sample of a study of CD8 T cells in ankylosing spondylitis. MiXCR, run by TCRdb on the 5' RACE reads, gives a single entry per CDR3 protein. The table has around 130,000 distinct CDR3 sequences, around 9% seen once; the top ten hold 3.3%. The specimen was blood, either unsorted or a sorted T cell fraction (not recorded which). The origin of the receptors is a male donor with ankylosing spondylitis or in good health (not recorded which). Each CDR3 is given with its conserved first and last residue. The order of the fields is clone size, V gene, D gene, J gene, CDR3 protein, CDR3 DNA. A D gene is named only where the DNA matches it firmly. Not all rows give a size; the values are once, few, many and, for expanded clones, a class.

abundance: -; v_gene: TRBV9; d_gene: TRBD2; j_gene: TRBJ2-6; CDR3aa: CASSVRGLAGSGANGLTF; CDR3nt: TGTGCCAGCAGCGTAAGAGGACTAGCGGGATCAGGGGCCAACGGCCTGACTTTC
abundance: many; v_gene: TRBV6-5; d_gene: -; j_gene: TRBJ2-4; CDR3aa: CASSYGRGPKNIQYF; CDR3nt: TGTGCCAGCAGTTACGGCAGGGGACCCAAAAACATTCAGTACTTC
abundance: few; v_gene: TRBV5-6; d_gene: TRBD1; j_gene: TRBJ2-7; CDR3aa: CASSPGQGISYEQYF; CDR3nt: TGTGCCAGCAGCCCGGGACAGGGGATAAGCTACGAGCAGTACTTC
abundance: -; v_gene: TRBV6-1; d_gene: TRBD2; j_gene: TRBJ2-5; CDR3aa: CASSPELAGGPRQKTQYF; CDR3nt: TGTGCCAGCAGCCCTGAGTTAGCGGGAGGGCCGCGGCAAAAGACCCAGTACTTC
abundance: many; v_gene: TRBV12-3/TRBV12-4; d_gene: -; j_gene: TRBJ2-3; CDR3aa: CASSPGWVDTQYF; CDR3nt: TGTGCCAGCAGCCCCGGATGGGTCGATACGCAGTATTTT
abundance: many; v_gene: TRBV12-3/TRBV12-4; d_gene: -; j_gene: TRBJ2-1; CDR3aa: CASSFEWSSGYNEQFF; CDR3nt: TGTGCCAGCAGTTTCGAGTGGAGCTCGGGATACAATGAGCAGTTCTTC
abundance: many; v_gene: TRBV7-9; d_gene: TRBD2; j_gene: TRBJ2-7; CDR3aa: CASSSPRTRIHEQYF; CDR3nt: TGTGCCAGCAGCTCCCCAAGGACTAGAATCCACGAGCAGTACTTC
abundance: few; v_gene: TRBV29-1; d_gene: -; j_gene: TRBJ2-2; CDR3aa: CSVGTRVGTGELFF; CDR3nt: TGCAGCGTTGGAACTAGAGTGGGTACCGGGGAGCTGTTTTTT
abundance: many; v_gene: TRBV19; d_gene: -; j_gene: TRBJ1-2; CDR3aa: CASSMVGQADYGYTF; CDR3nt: TGTGCCAGTAGTATGGTCGGGCAGGCGGACTATGGCTACACCTTC
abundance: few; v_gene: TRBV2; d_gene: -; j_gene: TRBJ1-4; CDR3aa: CASSDRTGPQTGEKLFF; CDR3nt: TGTGCCAGCAGTGATAGGACGGGACCCCAAACGGGAGAAAAACTGTTTTTT
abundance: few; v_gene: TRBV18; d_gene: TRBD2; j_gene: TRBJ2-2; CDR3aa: CASSPRTSGSPNTGELFF; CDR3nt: TGTGCCAGCTCACCCCGGACTAGCGGGAGTCCGAACACCGGGGAGCTGTTTTTT
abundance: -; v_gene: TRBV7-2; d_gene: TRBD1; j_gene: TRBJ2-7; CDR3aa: CASSLDRGFYEQYF; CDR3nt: TGTGCCAGCAGCTTGGACAGGGGGTTCTACGAGCAGTACTTC
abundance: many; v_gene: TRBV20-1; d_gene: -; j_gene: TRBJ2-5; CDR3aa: CSAKGVGKGYETQYF; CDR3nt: TGCAGTGCTAAGGGTGTGGGGAAGGGATACGAGACCCAGTACTTC
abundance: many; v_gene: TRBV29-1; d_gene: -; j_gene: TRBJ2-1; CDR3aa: CSVNRDTSEQFF; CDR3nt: TGCAGCGTTAACAGGGACACATCTGAGCAGTTCTTC
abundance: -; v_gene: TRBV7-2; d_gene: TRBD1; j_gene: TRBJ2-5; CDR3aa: CASSLALPRDRVYETQYF; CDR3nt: TGTGCCAGCAGCTTAGCCCTCCCCCGTGACAGGGTTTATGAGACCCAGTACTTC
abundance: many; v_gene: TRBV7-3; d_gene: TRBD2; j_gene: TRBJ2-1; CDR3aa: CASSGGLGGNEQFF; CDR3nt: TGTGCCAGCAGCGGGGGACTAGGTGGAAATGAGCAGTTCTTC
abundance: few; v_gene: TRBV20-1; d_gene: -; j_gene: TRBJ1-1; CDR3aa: CSARDGSMNTEAFF; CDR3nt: TGCAGTGCTAGAGACGGAAGCATGAACACTGAAGCTTTCTTT
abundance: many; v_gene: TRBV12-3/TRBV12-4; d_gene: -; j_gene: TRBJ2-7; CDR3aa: CASSSRGVKQYF; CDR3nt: TGTGCCAGCAGTTCCCGCGGGGTCAAGCAGTACTTC
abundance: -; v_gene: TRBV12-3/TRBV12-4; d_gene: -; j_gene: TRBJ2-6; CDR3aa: CASREGFSGANVLTF; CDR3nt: TGTGCCAGCAGAGAGGGGTTCTCTGGGGCCAACGTCCTGACTTTC
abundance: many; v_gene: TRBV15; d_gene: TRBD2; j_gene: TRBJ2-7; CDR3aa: CATSSLAGGREQYF; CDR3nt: TGTGCCACCAGCAGCCTAGCGGGAGGGCGAGAGCAGTACTTC
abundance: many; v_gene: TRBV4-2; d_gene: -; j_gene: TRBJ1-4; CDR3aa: CASSQGKEKLFF; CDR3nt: TGTGCCAGCAGCCAGGGGAAAGAAAAACTGTTTTTT
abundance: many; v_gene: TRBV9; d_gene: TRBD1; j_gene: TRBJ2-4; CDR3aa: CASSVDGTDKNIQYF; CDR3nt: TGTGCCAGCAGCGTAGATGGGACAGATAAAAACATTCAGTACTTC
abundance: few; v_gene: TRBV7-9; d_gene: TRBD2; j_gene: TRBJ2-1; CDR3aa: CASSSTGLASNEQFF; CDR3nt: TGTGCCAGCAGCTCAACGGGACTAGCGAGCAATGAGCAGTTCTTC
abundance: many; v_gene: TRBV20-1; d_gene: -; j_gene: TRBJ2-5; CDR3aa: CSADSRAGRETQYF; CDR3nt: TGCAGTGCTGATTCCCGGGCAGGGCGAGAGACCCAGTACTTC
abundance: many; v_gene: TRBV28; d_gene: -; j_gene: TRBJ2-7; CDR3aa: CASSLPGYEQYF; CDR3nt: TGTGCCAGCAGCCTCCCGGGGTACGAGCAGTACTTC
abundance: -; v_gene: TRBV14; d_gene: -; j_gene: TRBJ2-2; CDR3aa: CASSPPWGGELFF; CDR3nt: TGTGCCAGCAGCCCGCCTTGGGGCGGGGAGCTGTTTTTT
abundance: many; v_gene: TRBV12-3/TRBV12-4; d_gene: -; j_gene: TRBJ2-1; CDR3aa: CASSRQAPGNEQFF; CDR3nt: TGTGCCAGCAGCCGCCAGGCTCCGGGGAATGAGCAGTTCTTC
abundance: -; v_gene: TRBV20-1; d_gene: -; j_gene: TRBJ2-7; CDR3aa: CSAREDGDSLTYEQYF; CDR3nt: TGCAGTGCTAGAGAGGATGGAGACAGTTTAACCTACGAGCAGTACTTC
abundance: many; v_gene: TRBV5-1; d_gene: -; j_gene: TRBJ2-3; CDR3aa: CASSLTFTSTDTQYF; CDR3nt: TGCGCCAGCAGCTTGACATTTACTAGCACAGATACGCAGTATTTT
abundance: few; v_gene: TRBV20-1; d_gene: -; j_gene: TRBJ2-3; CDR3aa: CSARPLLAFGTDTQYF; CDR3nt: TGCAGTGCTAGACCGTTACTAGCTTTCGGGACAGATACGCAGTATTTT
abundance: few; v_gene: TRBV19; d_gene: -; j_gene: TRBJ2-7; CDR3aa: CASSRTVQFDEQYF; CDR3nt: TGTGCCAGTTCCCGGACAGTACAGTTCGACGAGCAGTACTTC
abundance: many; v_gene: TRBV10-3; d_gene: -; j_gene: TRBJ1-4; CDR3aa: CATQTGLIPEKLFF; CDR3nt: TGTGCCACGCAGACAGGTCTGATTCCTGAAAAACTGTTTTTT
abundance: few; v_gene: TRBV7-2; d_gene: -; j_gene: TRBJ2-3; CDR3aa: CASSSLNTQYF; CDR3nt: TGTGCCAGCAGCTCATTGAATACGCAGTATTTT
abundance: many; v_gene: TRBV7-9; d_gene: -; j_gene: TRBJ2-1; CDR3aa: CASSFFGDNEQFF; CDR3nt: TGTGCCAGCAGCTTCTTTGGGGACAATGAGCAGTTCTTC
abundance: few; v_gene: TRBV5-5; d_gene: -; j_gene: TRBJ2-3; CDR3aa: CASSFATTSTDTQYF; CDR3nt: TGTGCCAGCAGCTTTGCAACAACTAGCACTGATACGCAGTATTTT
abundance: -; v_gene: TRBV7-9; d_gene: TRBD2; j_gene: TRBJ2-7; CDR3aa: CASSLTSGTSYEQYF; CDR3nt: TGTGCCAGCAGCTTAACTAGCGGGACGTCCTACGAGCAGTACTTC
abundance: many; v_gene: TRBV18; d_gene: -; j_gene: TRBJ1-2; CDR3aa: CASSPPSGFGGYTF; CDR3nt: TGTGCCAGCTCACCACCGTCCGGGTTCGGTGGCTACACCTTC
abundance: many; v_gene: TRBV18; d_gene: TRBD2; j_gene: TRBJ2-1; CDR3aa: CASSTPGLEVNEQFF; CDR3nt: TGTGCCAGCTCAACACCGGGACTAGAGGTAAATGAGCAGTTCTTC
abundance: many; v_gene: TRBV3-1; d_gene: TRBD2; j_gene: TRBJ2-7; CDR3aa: CASSQQRTSGKQYF; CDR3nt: TGTGCCAGCAGCCAACAAAGGACTAGTGGTAAGCAGTACTTC
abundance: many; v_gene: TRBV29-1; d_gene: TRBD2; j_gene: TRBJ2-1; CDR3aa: CSAESASGSSYNEQFF; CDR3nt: TGCAGCGCGGAGAGTGCTAGCGGGAGCTCCTACAATGAGCAGTTCTTC
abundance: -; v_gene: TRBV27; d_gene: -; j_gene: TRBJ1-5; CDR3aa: CASSYRRYSNQPQHF; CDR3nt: TGTGCCAGCAGTTATCGACGTTATAGCAATCAGCCCCAGCATTTT
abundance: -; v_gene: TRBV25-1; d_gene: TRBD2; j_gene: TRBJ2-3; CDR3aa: CASSEYFEREFIRTDTQYF; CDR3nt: TGTGCCAGCAGTGAATATTTCGAGCGGGAGTTCATCCGCACAGATACGCAGTATTTT
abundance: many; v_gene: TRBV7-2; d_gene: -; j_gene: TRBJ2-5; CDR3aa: CASSLDPGSWETQYF; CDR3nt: TGTGCCAGCAGCTTAGACCCGGGATCCTGGGAGACCCAGTACTTC
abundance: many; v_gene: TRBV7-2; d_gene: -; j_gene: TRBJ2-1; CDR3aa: CASSFLNGDEQFF; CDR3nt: TGTGCCAGCAGCTTCCTTAATGGGGACGAGCAGTTCTTC
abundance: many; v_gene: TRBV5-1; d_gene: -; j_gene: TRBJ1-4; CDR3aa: CASSGVGLEKLFF; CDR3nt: TGCGCCAGCAGCGGCGTGGGGCTCGAAAAACTGTTTTTT
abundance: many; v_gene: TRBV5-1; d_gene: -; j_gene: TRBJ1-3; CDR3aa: CASSTNSGNTIYF; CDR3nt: TGCGCCAGCAGCACAAACTCTGGAAACACCATATATTTT
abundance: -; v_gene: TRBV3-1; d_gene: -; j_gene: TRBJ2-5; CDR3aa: CATSQEDRYQETQYF; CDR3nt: TGTGCCACCTCCCAGGAAGACAGGTACCAAGAGACCCAGTACTTC
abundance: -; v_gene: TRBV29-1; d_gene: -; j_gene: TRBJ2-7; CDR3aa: CSAQGEVIYEQYF; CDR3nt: TGCAGCGCCCAGGGAGAGGTGATCTACGAGCAGTACTTC
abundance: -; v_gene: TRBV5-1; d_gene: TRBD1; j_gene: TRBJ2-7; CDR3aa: CASSFSRDRVRHEQYF; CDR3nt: TGCGCCAGCAGCTTCAGCCGGGACAGGGTAAGGCACGAGCAGTACTTC
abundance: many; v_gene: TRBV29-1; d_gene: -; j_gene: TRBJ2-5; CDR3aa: CSVDKGLQETQYF; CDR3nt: TGCAGCGTTGACAAGGGACTCCAAGAGACCCAGTACTTC